This T cell receptor (beta chain) was captured by sequencing in a study of blood T cell repertoires in COVID-19. In germline, CDR1 is SGHTA, CDR2 FQGNSA. This CDR3 spans 14 amino acids. Per the study methods: Reference gene primer amplification in the assay estimated nucleated cell counts. Repertoires were generated with immunoSEQ multiplex PCR, while TCRdb's copy carries only in-frame clones and drops some. That table supplies the V and J calls and clone size; D and trimming were determined from the DNA. The sample consists of about 99,000 clones, around 83% of them appearing once. With regard to this clone: A junction end diverges from the germline sequence, so it may reflect a read error. This CDR3 is also generated by other DNA sequences in the sample.

The sequence was obtained from a man between 65 and 85 years old with active or convalescent COVID-19. Material for sequencing was peripheral blood. The chain has TRBV7-2 and TRBJ1-6; no clear D. CDR3 DNA sequence: TGTGCTAGCAGCGCCCAAGGTGGGCTTTCACCCCTCCACTTT. It codes for CASSAQGGLSPLHF. The full variable domain, its missing parts supplied by reference TRBV7-2 and TRBJ1-6, is GAGVSQSPSNKVTEKGKDVELRCDPISGHTALYWYRQSLGQGLEFLIYFQGNSAPDKSGLPSDRFSAERTGGSVSTLTIQRTQQEDSAVYLCASSAQGGLSPLHFGNGTRLTVT.